This TCR beta chain was retrieved from a study of T cells in Graves' hyperthyroidism and ophthalmopathy. RNA transcripts were the template for amplifying TCR beta CDR3 regions. TCR CDR3 regions were first amplified by RT-PCR with HTBI primers. MiXCR, run by TCRdb on the multiplex PCR reads, gives a single entry per CDR3 protein. The data show about 400,000 distinct CDR3 sequences, with roughly 14% seen just once and 12% to 15% held by the top ten. Ten or more counts support this clonotype. This CDR3 spans 14 amino acids. Deletions cut 6 bases from V and 5 bases from J, with 15 bases between. Germline V gene lookup returns CDR1 SGHDT and CDR2 YYEEEE. The PBMCs were sourced from fresh peripheral blood (more than 8.5 ml).

Sequenced input: blood. The clonotype originates from a woman under 30 with Graves' hyperthyroidism. The chain has TRBV5-6 and TRBJ1-5; tentative D call: TRBD1 (6 bases). DNA for the CDR3: TGTGCCAGCAACTATGGGGGGCTCGATCAGCCCCAGCATTTT. Its protein product is CASNYGGLDQPQHF.